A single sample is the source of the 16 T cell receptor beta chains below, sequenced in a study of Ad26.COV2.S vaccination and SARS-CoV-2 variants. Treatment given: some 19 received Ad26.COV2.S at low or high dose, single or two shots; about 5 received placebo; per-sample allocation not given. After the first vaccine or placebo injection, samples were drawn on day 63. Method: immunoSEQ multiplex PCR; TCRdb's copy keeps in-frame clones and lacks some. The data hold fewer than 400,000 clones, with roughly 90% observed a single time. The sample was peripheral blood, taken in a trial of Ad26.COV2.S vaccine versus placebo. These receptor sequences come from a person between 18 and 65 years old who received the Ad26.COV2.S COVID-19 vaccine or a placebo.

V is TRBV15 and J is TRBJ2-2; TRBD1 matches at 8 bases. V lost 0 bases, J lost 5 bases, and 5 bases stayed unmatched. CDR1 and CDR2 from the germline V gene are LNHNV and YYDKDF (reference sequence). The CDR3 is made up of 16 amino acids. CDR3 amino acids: CATSREDRDWTGELFF. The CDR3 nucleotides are TGTGCCACCAGCAGAGAGGACAGGGATTGGACCGGGGAGCTGTTTTTT.

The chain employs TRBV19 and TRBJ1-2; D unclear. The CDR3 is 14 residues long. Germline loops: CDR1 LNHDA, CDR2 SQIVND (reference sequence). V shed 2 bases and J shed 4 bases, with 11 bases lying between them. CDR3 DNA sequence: TGTGCCAGTAGTATAATCGGAGCGACCTATGGCTACACCTTC. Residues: CASSIIGATYGYTF.

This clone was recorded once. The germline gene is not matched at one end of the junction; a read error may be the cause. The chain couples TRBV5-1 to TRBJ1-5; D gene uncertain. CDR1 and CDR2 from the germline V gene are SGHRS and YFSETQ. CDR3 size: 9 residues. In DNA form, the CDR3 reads TGCGCCAGCAACCAGCCCCAGCATTTT. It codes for CASNQPQHF.

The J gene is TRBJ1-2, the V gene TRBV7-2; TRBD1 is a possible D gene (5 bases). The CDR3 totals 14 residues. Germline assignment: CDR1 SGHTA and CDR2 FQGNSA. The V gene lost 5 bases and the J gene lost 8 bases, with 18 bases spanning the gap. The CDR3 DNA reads TGTGCCAGCAGCCCTCATGGGACGTTTGGAGGCTACACCTTC. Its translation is CASSPHGTFGGYTF.

The CDR3 here is CASSGQDYGYTF. The CDR3 bases are TGTGCCAGCAGTGGACAGGACTATGGCTACACCTTC. The chain uses TRBV11-2 and TRBJ1-2, with 7 bases aligning to TRBD1. Germline V gene lookup returns CDR1 SGHAT and CDR2 FQNNGV. This CDR3 is built from 12 residues. Trimming took 6 bases from V and 3 from J; bases not matched to a gene: 1.

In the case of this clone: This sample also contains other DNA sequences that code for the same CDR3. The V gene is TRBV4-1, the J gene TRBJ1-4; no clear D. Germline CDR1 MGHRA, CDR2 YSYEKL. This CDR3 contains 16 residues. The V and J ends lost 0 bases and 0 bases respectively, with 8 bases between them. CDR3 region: CASSQDQGATNEKLFF. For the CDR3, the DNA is TGCGCCAGCAGCCAAGATCAAGGTGCAACTAATGAAAAACTGTTTTTT.

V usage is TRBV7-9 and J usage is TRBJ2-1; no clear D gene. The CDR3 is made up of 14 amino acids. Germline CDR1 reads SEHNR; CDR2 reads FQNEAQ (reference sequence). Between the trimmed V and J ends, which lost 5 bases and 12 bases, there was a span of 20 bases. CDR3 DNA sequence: TGTGCCAGCAGCCTTGGACCGCAGGTGTCTGGGCAGTTCTTC. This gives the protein CASSLGPQVSGQFF.

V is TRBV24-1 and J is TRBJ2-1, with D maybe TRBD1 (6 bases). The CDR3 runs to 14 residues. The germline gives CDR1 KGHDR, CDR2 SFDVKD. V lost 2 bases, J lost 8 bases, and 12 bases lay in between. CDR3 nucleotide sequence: TGTGCCACCAGTGATTCCAGGGGTACGGATGAGCAGTTCTTC. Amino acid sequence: CATSDSRGTDEQFF.

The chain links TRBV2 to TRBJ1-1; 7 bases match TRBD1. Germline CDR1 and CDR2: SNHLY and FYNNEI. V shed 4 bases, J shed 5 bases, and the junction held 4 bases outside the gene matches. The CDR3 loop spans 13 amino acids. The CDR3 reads CASSAEGATEAFF. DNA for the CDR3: TGTGCCAGCAGTGCAGAGGGGGCGACTGAAGCTTTCTTT.

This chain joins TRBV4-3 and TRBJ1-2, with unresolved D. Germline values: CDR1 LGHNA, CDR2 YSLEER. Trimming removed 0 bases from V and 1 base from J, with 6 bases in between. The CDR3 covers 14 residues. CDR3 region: CASSQEASNYGYTF. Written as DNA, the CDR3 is TGCGCCAGCAGCCAAGAGGCAAGTAACTATGGCTACACCTTC.

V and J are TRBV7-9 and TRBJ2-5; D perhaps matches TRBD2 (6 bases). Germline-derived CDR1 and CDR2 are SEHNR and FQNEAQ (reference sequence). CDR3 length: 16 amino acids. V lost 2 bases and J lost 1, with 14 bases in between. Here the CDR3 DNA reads TGTGCCAGCAGCTTAAGAGGCGGGAAACTCCAAGAGACCCAGTACTTC. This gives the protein CASSLRGGKLQETQYF.

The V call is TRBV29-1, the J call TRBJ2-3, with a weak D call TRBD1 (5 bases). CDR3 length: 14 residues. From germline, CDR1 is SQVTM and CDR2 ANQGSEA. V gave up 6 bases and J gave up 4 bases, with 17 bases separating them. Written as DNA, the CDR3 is TGCAGCGTCACCGACAGACCTATACCAGATACGCAGTATTTT. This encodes CSVTDRPIPDTQYF.

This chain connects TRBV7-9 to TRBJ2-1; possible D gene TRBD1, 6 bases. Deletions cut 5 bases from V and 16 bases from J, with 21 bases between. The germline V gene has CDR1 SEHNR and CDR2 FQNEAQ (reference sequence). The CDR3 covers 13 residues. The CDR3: CASSLNRGSDGFF. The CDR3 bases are TGTGCCAGCAGCCTGAATAGGGGGAGCGACGGATTCTTC.

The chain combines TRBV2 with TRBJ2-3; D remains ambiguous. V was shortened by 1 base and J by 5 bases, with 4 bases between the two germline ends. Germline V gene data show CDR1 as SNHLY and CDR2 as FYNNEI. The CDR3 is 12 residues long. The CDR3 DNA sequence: TGTGCCAGCAGTGAAGGGCGAGATACGCAGTATTTT. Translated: CASSEGRDTQYF.

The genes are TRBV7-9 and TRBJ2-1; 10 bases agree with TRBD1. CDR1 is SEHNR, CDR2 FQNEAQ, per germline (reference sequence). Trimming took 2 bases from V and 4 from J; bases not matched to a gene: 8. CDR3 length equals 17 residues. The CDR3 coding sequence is TGTGCCAGCAGCTTATCCGGGGGGACAGGGGCTTACAATGAGCAGTTCTTC. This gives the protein CASSLSGGTGAYNEQFF.

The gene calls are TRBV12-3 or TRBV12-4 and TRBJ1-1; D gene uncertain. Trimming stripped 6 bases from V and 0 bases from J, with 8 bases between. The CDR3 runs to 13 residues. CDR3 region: CASRRVMNTEAFF. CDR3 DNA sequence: TGTGCCAGCAGACGTGTCATGAACACTGAAGCTTTCTTT.